This T cell receptor beta chain was retrieved from a study of OX40 agonist ivuxolimab in advanced cancers. Study-wide context: Ivuxolimab is an agonistic anti-OX40 (CD134) antibody, and patients were treated with it.

V was shortened by 0 bases and J by 5 bases, with 18 bases between the two germline ends. The germline V gene encodes CDR1 SGHRS and CDR2 YFSETQ. CDR3 size: 16 residues. The protocol was immunoSEQ multiplex PCR, while the TCRdb copy is restricted to in-frame clones and leaves out a portion. The sample comprises about 86,000 clones, roughly 89% of which are singletons, and approximately 1.3% rests with the top ten. Autoimmune disease history or systemic immunosuppression led to patients being barred. Blood samples were obtained at baseline, cycle 4 day 1, and cycle 7 day 1. Sequencing used CD4+ or CD8+ T cells sorted from blood, obtained in a trial of the OX40 agonist ivuxolimab. The source is an adult with an advanced solid tumor such as melanoma, head and neck, liver or kidney cancer. The chain recombines TRBV5-1 with TRBJ2-7; no clear D. In DNA form, the CDR3 reads TGCGCCAGCAGCTTGGAACCTATGGCCCCCGGTGACGAGCAGTACTTC. It codes for CASSLEPMAPGDEQYF. The full variable domain, rest sourced from reference TRBV5-1 and TRBJ2-7, is KAGVTQTPRYLIKTRGQQVTLSCSPISGHRSVSWYQQTPGQGLQFLFEYFSETQRNKGNFPGRFSGRQFSNSRSEMNVSTLELGDSALYLCASSLEPMAPGDEQYFGPGTRLTVT.